This T cell receptor (beta chain) came from a study of blood T cell repertoires in COVID-19. Study in general: Samples taken during acute and convalescent COVID-19 were collected in the United States, Italy and Spain.

Clones were sequenced by immunoSEQ multiplex PCR, and TCRdb holds only the in-frame ones, with some missing. The sample contains a few hundred thousand clones, 88% of which appear only once. V trimming: 3 bases; J trimming: 4 bases; junction bases outside the gene matches: 5. CDR3 length equals 14 residues. CDR1 and CDR2 from the germline V gene are MDHEN and SYDVKM. The receptor comes from an elderly man with acute or convalescent COVID-19. Sequencing input: peripheral blood. The rearrangement links TRBV28 to TRBJ2-5, with 7 bases aligning to TRBD2. CDR3 in DNA: TGTGCCAGCAGTTTGGGAGGGATAGGAGAGACCCAGTACTTC. Translation gives CASSLGGIGETQYF.